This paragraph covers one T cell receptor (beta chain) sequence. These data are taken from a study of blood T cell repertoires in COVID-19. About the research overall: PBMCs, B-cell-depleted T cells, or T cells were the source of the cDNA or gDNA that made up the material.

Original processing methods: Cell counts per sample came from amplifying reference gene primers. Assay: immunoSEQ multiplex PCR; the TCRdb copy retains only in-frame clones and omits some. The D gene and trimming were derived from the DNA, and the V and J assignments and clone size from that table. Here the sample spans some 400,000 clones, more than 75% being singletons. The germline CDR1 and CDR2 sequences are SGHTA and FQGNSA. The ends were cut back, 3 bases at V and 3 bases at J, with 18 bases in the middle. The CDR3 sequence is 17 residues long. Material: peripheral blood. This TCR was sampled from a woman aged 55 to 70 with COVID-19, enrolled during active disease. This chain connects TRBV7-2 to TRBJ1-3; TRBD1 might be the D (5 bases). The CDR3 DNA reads TGTGCCAGCAGCTTTCCCGAAGGAAGGGGTATTGGAAACACCATATATTTT. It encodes CASSFPEGRGIGNTIYF.